This record covers a single TCR beta chain. The CDR3 consists of 15 residues. The V and J ends lost 1 base and 6 bases respectively, with 13 bases between them. Germline V gene data show CDR1 as SGHTA and CDR2 as FQGNSA. The data are from a study of PD-1 blockade in classical Hodgkin lymphoma. Sequencing was performed with immunoSEQ multiplex PCR; in TCRdb, only in-frame clones are kept and a portion is missing. In the table there are approximately 70,000 clones, over 90% of which are singletons. Documented time point: newly diagnosed, previously untreated cHL patient sample. The rearrangement links TRBV7-2 to TRBJ2-1; D may match TRBD1 or TRBD2 (6 bases each). This TCR came from a human donor with classical Hodgkin lymphoma. Sequencing used peripheral blood mononuclear cells (PBMCs). The CDR3 coding sequence is TGTGCCAGCAGCTTAGTGTGGGGGGCGGGCAATGAGCAGTTCTTC. Residues: CASSLVWGAGNEQFF.